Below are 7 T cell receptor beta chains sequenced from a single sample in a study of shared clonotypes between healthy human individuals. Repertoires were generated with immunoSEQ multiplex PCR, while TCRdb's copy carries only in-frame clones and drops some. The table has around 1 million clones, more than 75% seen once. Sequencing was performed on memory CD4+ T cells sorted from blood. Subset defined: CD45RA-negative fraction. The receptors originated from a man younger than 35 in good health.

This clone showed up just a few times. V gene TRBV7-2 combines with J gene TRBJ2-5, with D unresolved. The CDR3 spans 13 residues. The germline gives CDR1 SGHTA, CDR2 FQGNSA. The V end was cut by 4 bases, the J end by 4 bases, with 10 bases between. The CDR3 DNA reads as TGTGCCAGCAGCTCCTCTCCCGTAGAGACCCAGTACTTC. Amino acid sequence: CASSSSPVETQYF.

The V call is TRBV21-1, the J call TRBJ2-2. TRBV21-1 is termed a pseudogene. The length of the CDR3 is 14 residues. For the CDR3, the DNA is TGTGCCAGCAGCAAGTCGAGGGGAACCGGGGAGCTGTTTTTT. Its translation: CASSKSRGTGELFF.

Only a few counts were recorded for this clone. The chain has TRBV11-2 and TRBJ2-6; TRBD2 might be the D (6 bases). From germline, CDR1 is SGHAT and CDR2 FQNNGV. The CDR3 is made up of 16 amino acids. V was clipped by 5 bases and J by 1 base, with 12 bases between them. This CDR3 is CASSPWDFSGANVLTF. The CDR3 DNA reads TGTGCCAGCAGCCCCTGGGACTTTTCTGGGGCCAACGTCCTGACTTTC.

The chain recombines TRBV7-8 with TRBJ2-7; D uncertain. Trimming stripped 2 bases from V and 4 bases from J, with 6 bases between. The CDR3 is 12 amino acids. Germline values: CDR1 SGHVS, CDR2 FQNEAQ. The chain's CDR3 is CASSLTVYEQYF. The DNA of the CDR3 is TGTGCCAGCAGCTTAACAGTTTACGAGCAGTACTTC.

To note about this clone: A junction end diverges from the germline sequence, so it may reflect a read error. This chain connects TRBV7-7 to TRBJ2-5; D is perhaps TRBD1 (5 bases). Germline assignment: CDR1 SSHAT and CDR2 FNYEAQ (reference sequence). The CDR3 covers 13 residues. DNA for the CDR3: TGTGCTAGCAGCCCCCAGGGATGGGAGACCCAGTACTTC. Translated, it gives CASSPQGWETQYF.

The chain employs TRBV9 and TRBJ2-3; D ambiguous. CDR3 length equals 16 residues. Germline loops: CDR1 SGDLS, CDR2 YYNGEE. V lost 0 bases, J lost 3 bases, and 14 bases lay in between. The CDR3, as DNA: TGTGCCAGCAGCGTAGTGGGCCCCCTGCGGACAGATACGCAGTATTTT. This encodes CASSVVGPLRTDTQYF.

CDR3 loop: CATSSRLAEGDIQYF. Here the CDR3 DNA reads TGTGCCACCAGCAGCAGACTAGCGGAGGGGGACATTCAGTACTTC. This chain uses TRBV15 with TRBJ2-4, with 9 bases fitting TRBD2. The CDR3 runs 15 residues. Germline values: CDR1 LNHNV, CDR2 YYDKDF (reference sequence). The J segment lost 8 bases and the V segment lost 3 bases, leaving 8 bases of the junction unmatched.